This entry is about one TCR beta chain. Using immunoSEQ multiplex PCR, the repertoire was profiled, and TCRdb retains in-frame clones only, with some absent. The sample includes over 50,000 clones, 70% to 90% of them seen just once. The CDR3 runs to 12 residues. Per the germline V gene, CDR1 is SGHAT and CDR2 is FQDESV (reference sequence). With 5 bases removed from V and 1 base from J, the gap between germline ends came to 6 bases. The data originate from a study of blood T cell repertoires in COVID-19. Overall study: Sites across the United States, Italy and Spain contributed samples from acute and convalescent COVID-19. Sources were T cells, B-cell-depleted T cells, or PBMCs; the material itself was cDNA or gDNA.

The origin of this receptor is a man aged 50 to 59 with active COVID-19. The chain employs TRBV11-1 and TRBJ2-7, with D possibly matching TRBD2 (6 bases). Specimen: peripheral blood. The CDR3 DNA sequence: TGTGCCAGCAGCGGGGGGTCCTACGAGCAGTACTTC. Protein sequence: CASSGGSYEQYF. Filled out from reference TRBV11-1 and TRBJ2-7, the complete variable domain reads EAEVAQSPRYKITEKSQAVAFWCDPISGHATLYWYRQILGQGPELLVQFQDESVVDDSQLPKDRFSAERLKGVDSTLKIQPAELGDSAMYLCASSGGSYEQYFGPGTRLTVT.